This TCR beta chain came from a study of cytomegalovirus exposure and HLA in healthy donors. Background on the study: Early on, a data release was issued that held 80 million or so unique TCRs from HLA-typed donors. Study-wide results and caveats: Versus the 666-donor mean, an Asian-associated ancestry cluster reportedly showed fewer N-insertions in a later analysis.

The CDR3 runs 13 residues. Germline lookup yields CDR1 MGHRA and CDR2 YSYEKL. V shed 1 base and J shed 8 bases, with 11 bases lying between them. In the PCR, 60 Vbeta and 13 Jbeta primers were used. Authors' processing steps: Counted up in a later analysis, unique TCR beta chains came to about 80 million, with around 12 million shared. Assay used: immunoSEQ multiplex PCR; TCRdb lists only in-frame clones, some missing. The D gene and trimming were derived from the DNA, and the V and J assignments and clone size from that table. The table has around 120,000 clones, 60% to 80% seen once. This clone was seen a handful of times. Its antigen is unknown.

The chain uses TRBV4-1 and TRBJ1-2, with D perhaps matching TRBD1 (5 bases). This clonotype originated in a man aged 50 to 60 in good health and CMV-seropositive. Material: PBMCs. The CDR3 protein is CASSQGGERGYTF. Written as DNA, the CDR3 is TGCGCCAGCAGCCAAGGGGGGGAAAGAGGCTACACCTTC.